Here is one T cell receptor beta chain with its context. The protocol was immunoSEQ multiplex PCR, while the TCRdb copy is restricted to in-frame clones and leaves out a portion. Found here are some 150,000 clones, around nine tenths of them singletons; the top ten hold roughly 5%. This sample is drawn from a study of T cell responses to AZD1222 COVID-19 vaccine. The germline gives CDR1 SGHTA, CDR2 FQGNSA. The V and J ends lost 0 bases and 2 bases respectively, with 7 bases between them. The CDR3 sequence is 14 residues long. The sequencing used peripheral blood, collected on day 0 of AZD1222 vaccination. The rearrangement joins TRBV7-2 to TRBJ2-5; TRBD1 might be the D (6 bases). The sequence was obtained from an adult in good health. CDR3 DNA sequence: TGTGCCAGCAGCTTAGCGGGGGCTCAAGAGACCCAGTACTTC. This codes for CASSLAGAQETQYF. The entire variable domain, with the rest obtained from reference TRBV7-2 and TRBJ2-5, is as follows: GAGVSQSPSNKVTEKGKDVELRCDPISGHTALYWYRQSLGQGLEFLIYFQGNSAPDKSGLPSDRFSAERTGGSVSTLTIQRTQQEDSAVYLCASSLAGAQETQYFGPGTRLLVL.